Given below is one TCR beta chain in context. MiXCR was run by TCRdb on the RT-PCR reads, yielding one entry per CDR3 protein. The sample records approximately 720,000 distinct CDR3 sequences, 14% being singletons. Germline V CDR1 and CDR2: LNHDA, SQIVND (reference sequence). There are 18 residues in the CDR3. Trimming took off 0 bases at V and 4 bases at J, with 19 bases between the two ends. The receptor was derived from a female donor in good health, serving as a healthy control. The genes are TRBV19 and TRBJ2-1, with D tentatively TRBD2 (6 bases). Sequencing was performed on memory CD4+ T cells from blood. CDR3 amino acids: CASSIDVGGNPFYNEQFF. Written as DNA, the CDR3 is TGTGCCAGTAGTATAGATGTTGGGGGGAACCCCTTTTACAATGAGCAGTTCTTC. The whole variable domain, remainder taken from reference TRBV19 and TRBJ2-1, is DGGITQSPKYLFRKEGQNVTLSCEQNLNHDAMYWYRQDPGQGLRLIYYSQIVNDFQKGDIAEGYSVSREKKESFPLTVTSAQKNPTAFYLCASSIDVGGNPFYNEQFFGPGTRLTVL.